This T cell receptor beta chain was sequenced in a study of T cells in tuberculosis. About the research overall: CD1B tetramers identified T cells specific for mycobacterial lipid GMM. Findings of the study overall: Some low-affinity tetramer-binding T cells may be absent from this sample.

Per the germline V gene, CDR1 is SNHLY and CDR2 is FYNNEI. V lost 5 bases and J 10 bases, leaving 14 bases between the germline ends. This CDR3 is built from 13 residues. Chain pairing is unknown; alpha and beta were sequenced separately. Clones were read by immunoSEQ multiplex PCR, and TCRdb kept only the in-frame ones, dropping some. The repertoire has about 59,000 clones, about four fifths of them found once; the top ten carry over 10%. Cells were sorted from thawed PBMC rested overnight and stained with GMM-loaded CD1B tetramer, viability dye and anti-CD3. CD1B tetramers were loaded with Rhodococcus equi-derived C32 glucose monomycolate.

The receptor was isolated from an adult woman with latent tuberculosis. The sequenced sample consisted of CD1b-GMM tetramer-negative cells sorted from PBMCs. The chain links TRBV2 to TRBJ1-4; no firm D call. In nucleotides, the CDR3 is TGTGCCAGCAGTAGGACTGATTACGGAAAACTGTTTTTT. Protein sequence: CASSRTDYGKLFF.